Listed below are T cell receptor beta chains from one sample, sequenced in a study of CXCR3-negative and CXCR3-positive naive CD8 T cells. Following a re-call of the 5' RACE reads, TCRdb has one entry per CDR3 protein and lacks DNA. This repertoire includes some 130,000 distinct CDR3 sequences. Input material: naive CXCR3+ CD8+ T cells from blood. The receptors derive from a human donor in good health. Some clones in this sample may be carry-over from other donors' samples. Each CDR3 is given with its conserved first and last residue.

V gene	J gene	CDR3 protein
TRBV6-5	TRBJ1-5	CTSSLGPYSNQPQHF
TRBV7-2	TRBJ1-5	CASNLPEYNQPQHF
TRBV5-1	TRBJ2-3	CASSGGTSGHSTDTQYF
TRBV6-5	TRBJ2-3	CASTTTGSGTDTQYF
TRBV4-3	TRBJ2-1	CASSQGQGLYNEQFF
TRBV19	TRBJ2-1	CASSVDHRERTQFF
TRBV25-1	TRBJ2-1	CASISPELAGVNEQFF
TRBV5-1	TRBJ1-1	CASSYGQAGNTEAFF
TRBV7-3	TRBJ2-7	CASSLTPLATSGYEQYF
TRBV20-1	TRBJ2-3	CSAIRAGPDTQYF
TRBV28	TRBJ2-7	CASSLLREQYF
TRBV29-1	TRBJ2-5	CSVEDNVDRVHDTQYF
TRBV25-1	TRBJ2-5	CASSPWGTVPETQYF
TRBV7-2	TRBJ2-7	CASSLGRDSNYEQYF
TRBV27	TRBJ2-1	CASSSAYQTSGYNEQFF
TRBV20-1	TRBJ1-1	CSAPTGDTEAFF
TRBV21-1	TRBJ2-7	CASSIPPGKISYEQYF
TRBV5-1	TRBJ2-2	CASSLPGRSNTGELFF
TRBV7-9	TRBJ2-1	CASSATSGESNEQFF
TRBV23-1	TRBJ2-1	CASSQSAPDRDSYNEQFF
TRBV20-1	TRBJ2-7	CSARGGSFYEQYF
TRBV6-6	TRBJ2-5	CASSPVEETQYF
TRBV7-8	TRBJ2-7	CASSTPSYEQYF
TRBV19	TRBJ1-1	CASSIEGGTEAFF
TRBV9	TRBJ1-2	CASSMLTGKYDYTF
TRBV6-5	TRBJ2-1	CASSYTGHNEQFF
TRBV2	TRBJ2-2	CASRVNPPSGLFF
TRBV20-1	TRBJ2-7	CSARGLTDYEQYF
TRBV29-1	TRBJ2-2	CRHQRDRGFGKGSGELFF
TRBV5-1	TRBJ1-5	CASSLEGAQPQHF
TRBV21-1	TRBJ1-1	CASSKAVRRWRQLNTEAFF
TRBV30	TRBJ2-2	CAWSVDYFTGELFF
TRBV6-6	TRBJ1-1	CASTDGRTEAFF
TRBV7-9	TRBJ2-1	CASSSRWTRGYNEQFF
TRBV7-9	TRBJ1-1	CASRVGATEAFF
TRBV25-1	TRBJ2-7	CASSRTGVREQYF
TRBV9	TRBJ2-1	CASKVPNEQFF
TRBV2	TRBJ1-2	CTSSEFETGGFGYTF
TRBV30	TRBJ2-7	CAWSVGAGTYEQYF
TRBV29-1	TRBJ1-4	CSVLVAGVGEKLFF
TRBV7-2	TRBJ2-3	CASSLEPTDTQYF
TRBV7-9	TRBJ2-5	CASSLTSAGETQYF
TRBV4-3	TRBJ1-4	CASSQEWQFNEKLFF
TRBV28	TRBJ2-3	CASTRSRTDTQYF
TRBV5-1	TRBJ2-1	CASSLEGDWKQFF
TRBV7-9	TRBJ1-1	CASSSRDRSFEAFF
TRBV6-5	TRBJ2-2	CASSLAGGRAGELFF
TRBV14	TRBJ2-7	CASSPGGGVEQYF
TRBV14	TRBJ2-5	CASSPQDTLAQETQYF
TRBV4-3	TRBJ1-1	CASSQDVVGTSEAFF
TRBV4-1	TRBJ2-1	CASTASYNNEQFF
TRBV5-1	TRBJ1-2	CASSSLPGGGYGYTF
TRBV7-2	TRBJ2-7	CASSPGWLTSYEQYF